What follows are 21 T cell receptor beta chains derived from one specimen sequenced in a study. Adaptor-ligated barcode primers were used to amplify TRBV12-4/TRBJ1-2 clonotypes. TCRdb used MiXCR to reprocess the multiplex PCR reads, holding one entry per CDR3 protein. The data hold roughly 400 distinct CDR3 sequences, with roughly 34% observed a single time. The sorted Tregs were CD4+CD25+CD127-/low cells. Sequencing was done on a sample of tumor-infiltrating Tregs sorted from the breast tumor. These receptor sequences come from a female donor with breast cancer.

The chain employs TRBV12-3 or TRBV12-4 and TRBJ1-2; D unclear. This CDR3 region has 11 residues. V gave up 5 bases and J gave up 5 bases, with 6 bases separating them. The CDR3 region is CASSNFYGYTF. The CDR3 DNA reads TGTGCCAGCAGTAACTTTTATGGCTACACCTTC.

This clonotype is labeled as hyperexpanded (1% or more). The chain couples TRBV12-3 or TRBV12-4 to TRBJ1-2, with D unclear. The V end lost 3 bases, the J end lost 3 bases, and 5 bases lay between the germline ends. CDR3 size: 12 residues. The chain's CDR3 is CASSLRDYGYTF. For the CDR3, the DNA is TGTGCCAGCAGTTTGCGGGACTATGGCTACACCTTC.

This clonotype was counted between two and nine times. The chain is built from TRBV12-3 or TRBV12-4 and TRBJ1-2; D might be TRBD1 (6 bases). The CDR3 totals 12 residues. V was clipped by 5 bases and J by 5 bases, with 9 bases between them. CDR3: CASSPGVYGYTF. CDR3 coding DNA: TGTGCCAGCAGTCCAGGGGTTTATGGCTACACCTTC.

This chain joins TRBV12-3 or TRBV12-4 and TRBJ1-2, with 8 bases aligning to TRBD1. CDR3 length: 14 amino acids. With 7 bases clipped from V and 4 bases from J, the junction kept 8 bases outside the gene matches. CDR3 sequence: CASTQRDRFYGYTF. In DNA, the CDR3 is TGTGCCAGCACTCAACGGGACAGGTTCTATGGCTACACCTTC.

The chain employs TRBV12-3 or TRBV12-4 and TRBJ1-2; D uncertain. This CDR3 comprises 14 residues. Trimming pared 2 bases from V and 7 bases from J, leaving 14 bases between. CDR3 sequence (DNA): TGTGCCAGCAGTTTACTAATAGGGATGGGTGGCTACACCTTC. Its translation is CASSLLIGMGGYTF.

By sample fraction, this clonotype is medium-sized. This chain joins TRBV12-3 or TRBV12-4 and TRBJ1-2; the D is unclear. There are 12 residues in the CDR3. Trimming cost V 3 bases and J 6 bases, with 8 bases left between them. The CDR3: CASSLGRNGYTF. In DNA, the CDR3 is TGTGCCAGCAGTTTGGGTCGGAATGGCTACACCTTC.

This chain connects TRBV12-3 or TRBV12-4 to TRBJ1-2, with D maybe TRBD1 (5 bases). V was clipped by 3 bases and J by 1 base, with 12 bases between them. The length of the CDR3 is 15 residues. The CDR3 spells CASSFHRSDNYGYTF. DNA for the CDR3: TGTGCCAGCAGTTTTCACAGGAGTGATAACTATGGCTACACCTTC.

This chain joins TRBV12-3 or TRBV12-4 and TRBJ1-2; D unresolved. V was cut by 7 bases and J by 5 bases, with 17 bases left in between. The CDR3 is made up of 14 amino acids. The CDR3 here is CASIKSRSIYGYTF. The CDR3 DNA is TGTGCCAGCATCAAGAGCCGTTCGATTTATGGCTACACCTTC.

Only one count was recorded for this clonotype. The chain employs TRBV12-3 or TRBV12-4 and TRBJ1-2; 9 positions match TRBD1. This CDR3 is built from 14 residues. The junction had 5 bases not matched to a gene; V was cut back by 6 bases and J by 3 bases. CDR3 protein: CASRYRDRDYGYTF. The CDR3, as DNA: TGTGCCAGCAGATACCGGGACAGGGACTATGGCTACACCTTC.

This clonotype is large by share. The rearrangement uses TRBV12-3 or TRBV12-4 and TRBJ1-2; D gene unclear. V lost 2 bases and J 4 bases, leaving 5 bases between the germline ends. This CDR3 spans 12 amino acids. The CDR3 sequence: CASSLLLYGYTF. The DNA for the CDR3 is TGTGCCAGCAGTTTACTGCTCTATGGCTACACCTTC.

The chain uses TRBV12-3 or TRBV12-4 and TRBJ1-2; D call uncertain. The length of the CDR3 is 14 residues. The germline V and J ends were trimmed by 1 base and 0 bases, with 6 bases remaining between them. In DNA, the CDR3 is TGTGCCAGCAGTTTAGACGGTACTAACTATGGCTACACCTTC. It yields the protein CASSLDGTNYGYTF.

In its sample, this clonotype ranks as large. J is TRBJ1-2 and V is TRBV12-3 or TRBV12-4; no reliable D call. The CDR3 loop spans 11 amino acids. V lost 2 bases and J lost 4, with 2 bases in between. The CDR3 loop is CASSLSYGYTF. CDR3 bases: TGTGCCAGCAGTTTAAGCTATGGCTACACCTTC.

Only a few counts were recorded for this clonotype. The rearrangement joins TRBV12-3 or TRBV12-4 to TRBJ1-2; the match to TRBD1 covers 7 bases. CDR3 length equals 12 residues. Trimming took 4 bases from V and 7 from J; bases not matched to a gene: 3. CDR3 in DNA: TGTGCCAGCAGTTCCGGACAGGCTGGCTACACCTTC. It codes for CASSSGQAGYTF.

This clonotype is judged large. The V call is TRBV12-3 or TRBV12-4, the J call TRBJ1-2; 9 bases are shared with TRBD1. The CDR3 loop spans 15 amino acids. V lost 5 bases to trimming and J lost 8 bases; unmatched junction nucleotides: 12. The CDR3, as DNA: TGTGCCAGCAGTCCCTGGACAGGGGCGAGTCGCGGCTACACCTTC. Residues: CASSPWTGASRGYTF.

The chain carries TRBV12-3 or TRBV12-4 and TRBJ1-2; a possible D gene is TRBD1 (5 bases). Between the trimmed V and J ends, which lost 10 bases and 1 base, there was a span of 13 bases. This CDR3 region has 13 residues. The CDR3 DNA follows: TGTGCCACCTTAAAGGGGCGTAACTATGGCTACACCTTC. This gives the protein CATLKGRNYGYTF.

This clonotype was counted a few times. The chain links TRBV12-3 or TRBV12-4 to TRBJ1-2, with D unresolved. Trimming took 3 bases from V and 4 from J, leaving 9 bases between them. The CDR3 covers 13 residues. For the CDR3, the DNA is TGTGCCAGCAGTTTGGAGTACAGCTATGGCTACACCTTC. The encoded protein is CASSLEYSYGYTF.

This clonotype is large within its sample. This chain joins TRBV12-3 or TRBV12-4 and TRBJ1-2; perhaps TRBD1 as D (6 bases). The V and J ends lost 6 bases and 8 bases respectively, with 16 bases between them. The CDR3 totals 13 residues. CDR3 coding DNA: TGTGCCAGCAGCATGACAGGAGGGGAAGGCTACACCTTC. Amino acids: CASSMTGGEGYTF.

This clonotype was picked up a small number of times. This chain uses TRBV12-3 or TRBV12-4 with TRBJ1-2; D gene unclear. CDR3 length: 12 residues. Trimming cost V 6 bases and J 4 bases, with 9 bases left between them. The CDR3 protein is CASSERVYGYTF. CDR3 bases: TGTGCCAGCAGCGAACGGGTCTATGGCTACACCTTC.

This clonotype is labeled hyperexpanded (1% or more). The chain combines TRBV12-3 or TRBV12-4 with TRBJ1-2; D may be TRBD1 (6 bases). V gave up 5 bases and J gave up 7 bases, with 20 bases separating them. This CDR3 is built from 15 residues. In DNA form, the CDR3 reads TGTGCCAGCAGTCCAACAACCAGGGGTACCAGTGGCTACACCTTC. Translation: CASSPTTRGTSGYTF.

In its sample, this clonotype ranks as large. The chain carries TRBV12-3 or TRBV12-4 and TRBJ1-2; D is possibly TRBD1 (6 bases). The CDR3 sequence is 13 residues long. The V gene lost 7 bases and the J gene lost 4 bases, with 13 bases spanning the gap. The CDR3 reads CASIGTRGYGYTF. The CDR3 region has the DNA TGTGCCAGCATCGGGACAAGGGGCTATGGCTACACCTTC.

The chain is built from TRBV12-3 or TRBV12-4 and TRBJ1-2; TRBD1 agrees at 8 bases. With 8 bases clipped from V and 3 bases from J, the junction kept 8 bases outside the gene matches. The CDR3 consists of 14 residues. Here the CDR3 DNA reads TGTGCCAGCGGCCGGGGACAGGACTACTATGGCTACACCTTC. This codes for CASGRGQDYYGYTF.